The subject of this entry is one T cell receptor beta chain. TCRdb's table, derived via immunoSEQ multiplex PCR, lists solely in-frame clones and lacks some. The data contain tens of thousands of clones, around four fifths of them singletons. CDR3 length: 16 residues. The V gene's germline CDR1 is SGHTA and CDR2 FQGNSA. The germline V and J ends were trimmed by 1 base and 6 bases, with 17 bases remaining between them. This sample was included in a study of siplizumab effects on memory and regulatory T cells. Sequences were obtained from memory CD4+ T cells sorted from blood. The clonotype was recovered from a human donor in good health. The chain combines TRBV7-2 with TRBJ2-3; D not certain. The CDR3 nucleotides read TGTGCCAGCAGCTTAGGTCGCTTAAGCCTGGGGGATACGCAGTATTTT. As protein: CASSLGRLSLGDTQYF.